The 24 T cell receptor beta chains reported below all come from one sample, sequenced in a study of blood T cell repertoires in COVID-19. TCRdb keeps only in-frame clones here, not all; method: immunoSEQ multiplex PCR. The table has 130,000 or so clones, around 90% seen once. Source material: peripheral blood. Receptors were obtained from a human donor with COVID-19, enrolled during active disease. The donor label of this sample is uncertain.

This clone was observed a handful of times. The CDR3 loop reads CATSSLPYTQYF. The CDR3 DNA reads TGTGCCACCAGCAGCCTCCCCTATACGCAGTATTTT. V usage is TRBV15 and J usage is TRBJ2-3, with unresolved D. The CDR3 totals 12 residues. Germline V gene data show CDR1 as LNHNV and CDR2 as YYDKDF (reference sequence). The V end lost 3 bases, the J end lost 7 bases, and 8 bases lay between the germline ends. The full variable domain, in which reference TRBV15 and TRBJ2-3 provide the parts outside the CDR3, is DAMVIQNPRYQVTQFGKPVTLSCSQTLNHNVMYWYQQKSSQAPKLLFHYYDKDFNNEADTPDNFQSRRPNTSFCFLDIRSPGLGDTAMYLCATSSLPYTQYFGPGTRLTVL.

CDR3 residues: CASSPGTSGMSSYNEQFF. The CDR3 DNA reads as TGTGCCAGTAGCCCCGGGACTAGCGGGATGAGCTCCTACAATGAGCAGTTCTTC. The chain couples TRBV19 to TRBJ2-1, with TRBD2 matching over 13 bases. CDR1 and CDR2 (germline): LNHDA, SQIVND (reference sequence). The CDR3 spans 18 residues. V gave up 6 bases and J gave up 0 bases; unmatched junction bases: 8.

V is TRBV25-1 and J is TRBJ2-3; TRBD2 might be the D (6 bases). V lost 2 bases and J 5 bases, leaving 11 bases between the germline ends. The CDR3 has 14 amino acids. The germline V gene has CDR1 MGHDK and CDR2 SYGVNS. The CDR3 region is CASSETLAEDTQYF. The CDR3 nucleotides are TGTGCCAGCAGTGAAACACTAGCTGAAGATACGCAGTATTTT.

The chain uses TRBV18 and TRBJ2-1, with D maybe TRBD1 (6 bases). V was trimmed by 3 bases and J by 6 bases, leaving 12 bases between them. CDR1 is KGHSH and CDR2 is LQKENI in the germline V gene. The CDR3 totals 14 residues. This CDR3 is CASSPSGRGNEQFF. The CDR3 bases are TGTGCCAGCTCACCCTCGGGCAGGGGCAATGAGCAGTTCTTC. The full variable domain, with the rest looked up from reference TRBV18 and TRBJ2-1, is NAGVMQNPRHLVRRRGQEARLRCSPMKGHSHVYWYRQLPEEGLKFMVYLQKENIIDESGMPKERFSAEFPKEGPSILRIQQVVRGDSAAYFCASSPSGRGNEQFFGPGTRLTVL.

The rearrangement joins TRBV18 to TRBJ1-4; perhaps TRBD1 as D (5 bases). The germline CDR1 and CDR2 sequences are KGHSH and LQKENI. This CDR3 is built from 14 residues. V was clipped by 1 base and J by 4 bases, with 7 bases between them. DNA for the CDR3: TGTGCCAGCTCACCACGAGACAGTAATGAAAAACTGTTTTTT. Amino acid sequence: CASSPRDSNEKLFF. Filled out from reference TRBV18 and TRBJ1-4, the complete variable domain reads NAGVMQNPRHLVRRRGQEARLRCSPMKGHSHVYWYRQLPEEGLKFMVYLQKENIIDESGMPKERFSAEFPKEGPSILRIQQVVRGDSAAYFCASSPRDSNEKLFFGSGTQLSVL.

This clone was recorded once. The genes are TRBV4-1 and TRBJ1-3; D uncertain. Germline loops: CDR1 MGHRA, CDR2 YSYEKL. The CDR3 spans 13 residues. Trimming left V 5 bases short and J 3 bases short, with 8 bases between. CDR3 region: CASSFISGNTIYF. The CDR3 DNA sequence: TGCGCCAGCAGCTTTATTAGTGGAAACACCATATATTTT.

This sequence joins TRBV11-3 and TRBJ1-4, with D unclear. The CDR3 loop spans 12 amino acids. Trimming removed 6 bases from V and 6 bases from J, with 8 bases in between. Germline lookup yields CDR1 SGHNT and CDR2 YENEEA. CDR3 nucleotides: TGTGCCAGCAGGGGCCTCGATGAAAAACTGTTTTTT. The encoded protein is CASRGLDEKLFF.

The chain employs TRBV5-1 and TRBJ2-6; D ambiguous. Germline V lookup: CDR1 SGHRS, CDR2 YFSETQ. This CDR3 is built from 15 residues. The ends were cut back, 6 bases at V and 1 base at J, with 11 bases in the middle. The CDR3 sequence: CASTQLWSGANVLTF. The CDR3 nucleotides are TGCGCCAGCACCCAGTTATGGTCTGGGGCCAACGTCCTGACTTTC.

This clone was observed a handful of times. This chain's CDR3 is CASRLAGVTDTQYF. CDR3 bases: TGTGCCAGTAGACTAGCGGGAGTAACAGATACGCAGTATTTT. The chain links TRBV19 to TRBJ2-3, with 11 bases aligning to TRBD2. With 6 bases clipped from V and 3 bases from J, the junction kept 2 bases outside the gene matches. Per germline, CDR1 LNHDA and CDR2 SQIVND (reference sequence). This CDR3 region has 14 residues.

The V call is TRBV11-3, the J call TRBJ2-1, with 10 bases matching TRBD2. V was clipped by 5 bases and J by 11 bases; unmatched bases: 9. This CDR3 spans 14 amino acids. Germline V gene lookup returns CDR1 SGHNT and CDR2 YENEEA. CDR3 bases: TGTGCCAGCAGCAGAAATTTAGCGGGAGGAAAGCAGTTCTTC. Protein sequence: CASSRNLAGGKQFF.

The rearrangement links TRBV3-1 (or the pseudogene TRBV3-2) to TRBJ1-3; D is ambiguous. This CDR3 is 17 amino acids long. Between the trimmed V and J ends, which lost 4 bases and 0 bases, there was a span of 16 bases. Germline values: CDR1 LGHDT, CDR2 YNNKEL (reference sequence). CDR3 bases: TGTGCCAGCAGCCTTGGGGAGGACGTTCGCTCTGGAAACACCATATATTTT. The encoded protein is CASSLGEDVRSGNTIYF.

The CDR3 coding sequence is TGTGCCAGCTCTGCCCGGGCACAGGGGGCGCATGGCTACACCTTC. This sequence encodes CASSARAQGAHGYTF. This chain uses TRBV18 with TRBJ1-2; TRBD1 agrees at 9 bases. Trimming at V came to 6 bases and at J to 6 bases, leaving 11 bases not matched to a gene. Per germline, CDR1 KGHSH and CDR2 LQKENI. CDR3 length: 15 amino acids.

This clone was counted a single time. The chain links TRBV3-1 (or the pseudogene TRBV3-2) to TRBJ1-1; possible D gene TRBD1, 6 bases. The CDR3 covers 14 residues. With 7 bases removed from V and 6 bases from J, the gap between germline ends came to 18 bases. Germline V gives CDR1 LGHDT, CDR2 YNNKEL (reference sequence). The CDR3 region is CASTKGEVDSEAFF. The CDR3 nucleotides read TGTGCCAGCACAAAGGGGGAAGTGGATTCTGAAGCTTTCTTT.

V gene TRBV3-1 (or the pseudogene TRBV3-2) combines with J gene TRBJ1-2, with D hard to call. CDR3 size: 17 residues. Germline CDR1 LGHDT, CDR2 YNNKEL (reference sequence). V was clipped by 4 bases and J by 4 bases, with 22 bases between them. The CDR3 nucleotides are TGTGCCAGCAGCCTCCTACTATTATCAGGCGGGATCTATGGCTACACCTTC. It specifies CASSLLLLSGGIYGYTF.

This chain connects TRBV10-1 to TRBJ2-2, with 8 nucleotides matching TRBD1. CDR3 size: 15 residues. Trimming at V came to 10 bases and at J to 3 bases, leaving 10 bases not matched to a gene. Germline CDR1 and CDR2: WNHNN and SYGVQD (reference sequence). CDR3 DNA sequence: TGCGCCACCTTGGAGGGGACAGGAGACACCGGGGAGCTGTTTTTT. Translated: CATLEGTGDTGELFF.

This chain joins TRBV11-3 and TRBJ2-7; tentative D call: TRBD1 (5 bases). CDR1 is SGHNT, CDR2 YENEEA, per germline. V shed 5 bases and J shed 2 bases, with 13 bases lying between them. The CDR3 consists of 14 residues. This chain's CDR3 is CASSQGRVTYEQYF. The CDR3 DNA follows: TGTGCCAGCAGCCAGGGTAGGGTGACCTACGAGCAGTACTTC.

This rearrangement joins TRBV6-1 to TRBJ2-7; D is possibly TRBD1 (7 bases). Per the germline V gene, CDR1 is MNHNS and CDR2 is SASEGT. V was shortened by 3 bases and J by 7 bases, with 16 bases between the two germline ends. The length of the CDR3 is 14 residues. CDR3 bases: TGTGCCAGCAGTGAGACAGGGACTTCCCTGGAGCAGTACTTC. Protein: CASSETGTSLEQYF.

The rearrangement joins TRBV3-1 (or the pseudogene TRBV3-2) to TRBJ1-4, with a possible D match to TRBD1 (5 bases). Looked up from germline, CDR1 is LGHDT and CDR2 is YNNKEL (reference sequence). The CDR3 sequence is 16 residues long. Trimming removed 1 base at V and 7 bases at J, with 16 bases between. CDR3 protein: CASSQGRGLDGEKLFF. The CDR3 DNA reads as TGTGCCAGCAGCCAAGGCCGGGGGTTGGATGGTGAAAAACTGTTTTTT.

The chain uses TRBV27 and TRBJ1-1, with TRBD1 matching over 7 bases. CDR3 length equals 18 residues. V lost 0 bases and J lost 3; bases outside the gene matches: 13. Germline V lookup: CDR1 MNHEY, CDR2 SMNVEV (reference sequence). CDR3 nucleotide sequence: TGTGCCAGCAGTTTATCACGCCCCCTATTTGACAGGGACACTGAAGCTTTCTTT. It translates to CASSLSRPLFDRDTEAFF.

This clone was detected once. The chain uses TRBV7-9 and TRBJ1-1; 7 nucleotides line up with TRBD1. CDR3 length: 17 residues. Germline loops: CDR1 SEHNR, CDR2 FQNEAQ (reference sequence). V shed 3 bases and J 0 bases; nucleotides not matched to a gene: 10. CDR3 sequence (DNA): TGTGCCAGCAGCTTGGGTGGGACAGCCAGCATGAACACTGAAGCTTTCTTT. Amino acids: CASSLGGTASMNTEAFF.

V is TRBV5-5 and J is TRBJ1-4, with 11 positions matching TRBD1. V dropped 0 bases and J dropped 3; count of bases not matched to a gene: 1. CDR1 is SGHKS and CDR2 is YYEKEE in the germline V gene (reference sequence). CDR3 length equals 16 residues. Written as DNA, the CDR3 is TGTGCCAGCAGCTTGGAGGGACAGGGGGCTAATGAAAAACTGTTTTTT. Its protein is CASSLEGQGANEKLFF.

J is TRBJ2-2 and V is TRBV19, with 9 positions matching TRBD1. Losses at the gene ends were 3 bases for V and 1 base for J; bases not matched to a gene: 0. The CDR3 has 15 amino acids. The V gene's germline CDR1 is LNHDA and CDR2 SQIVND (reference sequence). CDR3 in amino acids: CASSMDRGNTGELFF. CDR3 nucleotide sequence: TGTGCCAGTAGTATGGACAGGGGGAACACCGGGGAGCTGTTTTTT.

The chain combines TRBV27 with TRBJ1-5; D gene ambiguous. This CDR3 spans 13 amino acids. Germline CDR1 and CDR2: MNHEY and SMNVEV (reference sequence). Trimming removed 6 bases from V and 3 bases from J, with 9 bases in between. CDR3 coding DNA: TGTGCCAGCAGCCCCGACACCAATCAGCCCCAGCATTTT. It yields the protein CASSPDTNQPQHF.

CDR3: CASSLGGRDEQFF. For the CDR3, the DNA is TGTGCCAGTAGTCTCGGGGGTAGGGATGAGCAGTTCTTC. The V call is TRBV19, the J call TRBJ2-1, with D perhaps TRBD2 (6 bases). V was cut by 5 bases and J by 8 bases, with 13 bases left in between. Germline CDR1 is LNHDA and CDR2 is SQIVND (reference sequence). The CDR3 covers 13 residues.